This T cell receptor beta chain was sequenced during a study of human thymus T cells. Broader study findings: Gene usage for V and J segments appeared biased in thymic and blood repertoires. Highly overlapping thymic repertoires in unrelated individuals were reported by related research.

The protocol was immunoSEQ multiplex PCR, while the TCRdb copy is restricted to in-frame clones and leaves out a portion. The sample has fewer than 85,000 clones, roughly 95% seen once. A word on this clone: Its target is not known.

Corrective heart surgery yielded resections, and these provided the thymus tissue. Infants, healthy and Finnish, who were having corrective surgery for congenital heart defects served as donors. This CDR3 has 16 amino acids. The V gene's germline CDR1 is SNHLY and CDR2 FYNNEI. V lost 6 bases, J lost 5 bases, and 15 bases stayed unmatched. The TCR was taken from a girl under three years old with a congenital heart defect but otherwise immunologically healthy. Sample: thymus tissue. V and J are TRBV2 and TRBJ2-5, with 7 bases aligning to TRBD1. The chain's CDR3 is CASSSVGQVSVETQYF. The DNA of the CDR3 is TGTGCCAGCAGCTCTGTTGGACAGGTCTCAGTGGAGACCCAGTACTTC.